The T cell receptor beta chain under discussion was sequenced for a study of T cells in Graves' hyperthyroidism and ophthalmopathy. Trimming shortened V by 5 bases and J by 7 bases, and 9 bases separated the two germline ends. The germline CDR1 and CDR2 sequences are SEHNR and FQNEAQ (reference sequence). CDR3 length: 13 residues. This clonotype was recorded a few times. What it binds is unknown. The diagnostic basis comprised clinical symptoms, serum thyroxine and TRAb, thyroid ultrasound and orbital computed tomography. Regarding the study as a whole: Before onset, by a median of approximately 5.9 months, the model predicted ophthalmopathy. From stable hyperthyroidism, ophthalmopathy was separated by a 13 V-J model.

TCR beta CDR3 regions were amplified from RNA transcripts. First-round RT-PCR of the TCR CDR3 relied on the HTBI primer set. One entry per CDR3 protein, called by TCRdb with MiXCR from the multiplex PCR reads. The table records around 380,000 distinct CDR3 sequences, around an eighth of them present only once. The sequenced material came from blood. V and J are TRBV7-9 and TRBJ1-6; D possibly corresponds to TRBD1 (5 bases). This TCR came from a man in his thirties or forties with Graves' hyperthyroidism that later progressed to Graves' ophthalmopathy. This chain's CDR3 is CASSGDPNSPLHF. For the CDR3, the DNA is TGTGCCAGCAGCGGGGACCCCAATTCACCCCTCCACTTT.